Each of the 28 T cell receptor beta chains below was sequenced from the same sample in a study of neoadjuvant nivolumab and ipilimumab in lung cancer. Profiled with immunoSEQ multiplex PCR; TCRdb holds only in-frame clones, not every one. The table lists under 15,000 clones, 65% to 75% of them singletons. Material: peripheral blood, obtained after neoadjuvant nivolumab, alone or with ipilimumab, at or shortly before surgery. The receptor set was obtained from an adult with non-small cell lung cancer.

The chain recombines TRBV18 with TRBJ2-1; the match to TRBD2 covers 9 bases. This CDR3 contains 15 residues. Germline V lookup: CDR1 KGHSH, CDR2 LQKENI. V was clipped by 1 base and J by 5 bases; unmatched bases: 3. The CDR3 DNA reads TGTGCCAGCTCACCACTGCCTAGCGGGAACAATGAGCAGTTCTTC. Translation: CASSPLPSGNNEQFF.

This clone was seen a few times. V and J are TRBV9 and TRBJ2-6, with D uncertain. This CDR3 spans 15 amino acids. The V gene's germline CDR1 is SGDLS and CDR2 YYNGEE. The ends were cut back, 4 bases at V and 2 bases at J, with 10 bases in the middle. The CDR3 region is CASSRTGPGANVLTF. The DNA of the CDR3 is TGTGCCAGCAGCCGGACGGGCCCTGGGGCCAACGTCCTGACTTTC.

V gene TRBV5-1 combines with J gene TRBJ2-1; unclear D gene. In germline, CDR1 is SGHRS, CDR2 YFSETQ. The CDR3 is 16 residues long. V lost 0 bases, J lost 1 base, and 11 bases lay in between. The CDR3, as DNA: TGCGCCAGCAGCTTGGGGGCGGAGTGGTCCTACAATGAGCAGTTCTTC. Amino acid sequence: CASSLGAEWSYNEQFF. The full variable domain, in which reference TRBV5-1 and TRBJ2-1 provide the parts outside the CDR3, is KAGVTQTPRYLIKTRGQQVTLSCSPISGHRSVSWYQQTPGQGLQFLFEYFSETQRNKGNFPGRFSGRQFSNSRSEMNVSTLELGDSALYLCASSLGAEWSYNEQFFGPGTRLTVL.

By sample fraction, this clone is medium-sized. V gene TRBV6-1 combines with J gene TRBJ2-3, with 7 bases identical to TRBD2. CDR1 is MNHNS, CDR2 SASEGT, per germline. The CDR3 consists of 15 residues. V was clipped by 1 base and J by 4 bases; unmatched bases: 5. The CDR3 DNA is TGTGCCAGCAGTGAAGATGAGGGAGGGGCAGATACGCAGTATTTT. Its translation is CASSEDEGGADTQYF.

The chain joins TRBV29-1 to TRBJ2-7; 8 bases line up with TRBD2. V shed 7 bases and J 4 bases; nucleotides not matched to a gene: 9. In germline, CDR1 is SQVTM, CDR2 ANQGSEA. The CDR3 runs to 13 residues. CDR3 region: CSGTSGGTYEQYF. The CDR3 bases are TGCAGCGGCACTAGCGGAGGGACTTACGAGCAGTACTTC.

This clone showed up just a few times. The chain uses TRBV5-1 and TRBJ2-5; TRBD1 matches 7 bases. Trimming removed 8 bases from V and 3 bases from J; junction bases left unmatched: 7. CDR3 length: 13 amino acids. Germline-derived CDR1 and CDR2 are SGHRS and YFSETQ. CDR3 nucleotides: TGCGCCAGTCCAAGGGACAGTAAAGAGACCCAGTACTTC. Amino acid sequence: CASPRDSKETQYF. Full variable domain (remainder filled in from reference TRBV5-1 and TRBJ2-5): KAGVTQTPRYLIKTRGQQVTLSCSPISGHRSVSWYQQTPGQGLQFLFEYFSETQRNKGNFPGRFSGRQFSNSRSEMNVSTLELGDSALYLCASPRDSKETQYFGPGTRLLVL.

This CDR3 reads CATGRREAFF. CDR3 nucleotide sequence: TGTGCCACAGGAAGGCGTGAAGCTTTCTTT. The J gene is TRBJ1-1, the V gene TRBV6-5; D is unresolved. CDR3 length equals 10 residues. Trimming took off 10 bases at V and 7 bases at J, with 10 bases between the two ends. Germline V gene data show CDR1 as MNHEY and CDR2 as SVGAGI.

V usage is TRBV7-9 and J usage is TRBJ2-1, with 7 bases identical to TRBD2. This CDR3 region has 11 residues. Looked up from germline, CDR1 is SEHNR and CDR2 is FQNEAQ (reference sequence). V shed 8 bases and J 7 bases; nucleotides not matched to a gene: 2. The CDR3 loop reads CASVGGNEQFF. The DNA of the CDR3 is TGTGCCAGCGTGGGGGGGAATGAGCAGTTCTTC.

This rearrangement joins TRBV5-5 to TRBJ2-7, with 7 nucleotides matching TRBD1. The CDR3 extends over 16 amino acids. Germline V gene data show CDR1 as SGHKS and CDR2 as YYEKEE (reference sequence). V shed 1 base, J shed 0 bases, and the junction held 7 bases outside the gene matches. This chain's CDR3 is CASSLWAWDSSYEQYF. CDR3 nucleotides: TGTGCCAGCAGCTTGTGGGCTTGGGACAGCTCCTACGAGCAGTACTTC.

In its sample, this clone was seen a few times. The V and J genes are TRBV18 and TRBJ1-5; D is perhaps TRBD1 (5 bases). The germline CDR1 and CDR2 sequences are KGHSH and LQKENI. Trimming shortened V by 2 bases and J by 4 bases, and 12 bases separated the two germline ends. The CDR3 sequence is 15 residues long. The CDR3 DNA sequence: TGTGCCAGCTCACCAAGAACAGGAGCTAATCAGCCCCAGCATTTT. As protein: CASSPRTGANQPQHF.

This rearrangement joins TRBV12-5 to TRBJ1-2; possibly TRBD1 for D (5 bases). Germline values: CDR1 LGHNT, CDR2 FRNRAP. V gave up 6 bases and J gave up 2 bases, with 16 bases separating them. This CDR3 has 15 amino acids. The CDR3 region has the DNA TGTGCTAGTGGCCAGCGGGGGGGTCCCAACTATGGCTACACCTTC. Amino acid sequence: CASGQRGGPNYGYTF.

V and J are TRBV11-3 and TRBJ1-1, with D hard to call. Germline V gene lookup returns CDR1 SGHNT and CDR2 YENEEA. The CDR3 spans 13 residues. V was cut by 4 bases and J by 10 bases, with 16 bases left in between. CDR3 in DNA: TGTGCCAGCAGCTGGACCCAAAACGTACGAGCTTTCTTT. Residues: CASSWTQNVRAFF.

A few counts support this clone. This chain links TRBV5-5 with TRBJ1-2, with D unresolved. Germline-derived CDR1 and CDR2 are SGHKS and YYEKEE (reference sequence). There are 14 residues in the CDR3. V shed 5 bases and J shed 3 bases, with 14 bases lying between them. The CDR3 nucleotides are TGTGCCAGCAGTCCTGGCGGCGAGGACTATGGCTACACCTTC. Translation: CASSPGGEDYGYTF.

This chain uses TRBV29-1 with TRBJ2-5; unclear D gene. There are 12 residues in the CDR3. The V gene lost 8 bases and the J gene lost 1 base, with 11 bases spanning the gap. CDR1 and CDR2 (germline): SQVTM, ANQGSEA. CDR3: CSLGHSQETQYF. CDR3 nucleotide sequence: TGCAGCCTCGGGCACAGCCAAGAGACCCAGTACTTC.

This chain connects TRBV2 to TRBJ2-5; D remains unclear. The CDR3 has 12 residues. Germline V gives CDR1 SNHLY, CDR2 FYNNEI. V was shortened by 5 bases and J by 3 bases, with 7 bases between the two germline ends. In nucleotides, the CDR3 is TGTGCCAGCAGTTACATAGAAGAGACCCAGTACTTC. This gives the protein CASSYIEETQYF.

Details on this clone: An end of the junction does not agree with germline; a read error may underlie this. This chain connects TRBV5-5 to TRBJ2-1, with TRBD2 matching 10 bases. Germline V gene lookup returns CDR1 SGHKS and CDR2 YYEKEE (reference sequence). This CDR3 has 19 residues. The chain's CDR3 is CASSREKGGAGGFSNEQFF. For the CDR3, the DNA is TGCGCCAGCAGCCGCGAAAAGGGTGGAGCGGGAGGGTTTAGCAATGAGCAGTTCTTC.

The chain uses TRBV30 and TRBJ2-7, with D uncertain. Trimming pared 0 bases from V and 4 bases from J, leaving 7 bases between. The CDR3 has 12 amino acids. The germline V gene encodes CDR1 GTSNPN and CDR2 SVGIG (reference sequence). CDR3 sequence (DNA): TGTGCCTGGAGTGTACGTCAGTACGAGCAGTACTTC. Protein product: CAWSVRQYEQYF.

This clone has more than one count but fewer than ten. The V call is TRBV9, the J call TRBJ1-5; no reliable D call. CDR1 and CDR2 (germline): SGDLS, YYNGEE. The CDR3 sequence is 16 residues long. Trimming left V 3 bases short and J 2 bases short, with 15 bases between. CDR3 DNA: TGTGCCAGCAGCGCTAGTCCGGGTGGGGGCAATCAGCCCCAGCATTTT. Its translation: CASSASPGGGNQPQHF.

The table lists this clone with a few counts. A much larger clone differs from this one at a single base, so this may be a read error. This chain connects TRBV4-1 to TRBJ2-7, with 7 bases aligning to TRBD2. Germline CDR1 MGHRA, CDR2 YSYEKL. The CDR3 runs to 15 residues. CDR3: CASSFKAGKTYEQYF. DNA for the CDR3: TGTGCCAGCAGCTTTAAAGCGGGAAAAACCTACGAGCAGTACTTC.

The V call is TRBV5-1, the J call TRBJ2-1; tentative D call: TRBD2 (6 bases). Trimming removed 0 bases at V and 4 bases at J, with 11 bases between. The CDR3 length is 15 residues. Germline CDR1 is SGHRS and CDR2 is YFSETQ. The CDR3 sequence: CASSLDQRAYNEQFF. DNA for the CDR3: TGCGCCAGCAGCTTGGACCAGCGGGCATACAATGAGCAGTTCTTC.

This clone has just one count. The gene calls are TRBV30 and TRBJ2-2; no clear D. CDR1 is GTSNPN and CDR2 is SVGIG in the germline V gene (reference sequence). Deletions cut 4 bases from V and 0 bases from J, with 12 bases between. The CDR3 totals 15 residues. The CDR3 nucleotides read TGTGCCTGGACTTCTGAGGACGCGAACACCGGGGAGCTGTTTTTT. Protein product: CAWTSEDANTGELFF.

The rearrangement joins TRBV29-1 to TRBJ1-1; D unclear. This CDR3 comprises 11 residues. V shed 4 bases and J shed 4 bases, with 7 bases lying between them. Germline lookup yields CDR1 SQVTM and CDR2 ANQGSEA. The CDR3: CSVGGFTEAFF. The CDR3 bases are TGCAGCGTTGGAGGGTTCACTGAAGCTTTCTTT.

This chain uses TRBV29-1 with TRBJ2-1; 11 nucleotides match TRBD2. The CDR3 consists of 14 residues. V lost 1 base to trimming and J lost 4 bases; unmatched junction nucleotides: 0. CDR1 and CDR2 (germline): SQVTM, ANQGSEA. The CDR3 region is CSVEGLAGYNEQFF. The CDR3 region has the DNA TGCAGCGTTGAAGGACTAGCGGGGTACAATGAGCAGTTCTTC.

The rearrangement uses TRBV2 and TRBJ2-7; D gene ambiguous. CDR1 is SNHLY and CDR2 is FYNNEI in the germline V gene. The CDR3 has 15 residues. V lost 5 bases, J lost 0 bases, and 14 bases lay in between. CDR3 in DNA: TGTGCCAGCAGTTACTCTTTGTACAACTCCTACGAGCAGTACTTC. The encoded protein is CASSYSLYNSYEQYF.

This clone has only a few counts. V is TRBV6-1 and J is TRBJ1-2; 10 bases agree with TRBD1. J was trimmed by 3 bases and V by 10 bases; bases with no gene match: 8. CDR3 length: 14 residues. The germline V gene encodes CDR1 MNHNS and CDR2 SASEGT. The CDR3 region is CATIRDRGYYGYTF. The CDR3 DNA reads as TGTGCCACTATCCGGGACAGGGGATACTATGGCTACACCTTC.

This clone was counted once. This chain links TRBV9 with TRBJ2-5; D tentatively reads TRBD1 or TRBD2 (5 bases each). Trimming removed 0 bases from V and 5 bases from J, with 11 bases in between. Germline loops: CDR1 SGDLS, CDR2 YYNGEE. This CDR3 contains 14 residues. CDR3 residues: CASSVGTWGETQYF. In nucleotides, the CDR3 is TGTGCCAGCAGCGTAGGAACTTGGGGGGAGACCCAGTACTTC.

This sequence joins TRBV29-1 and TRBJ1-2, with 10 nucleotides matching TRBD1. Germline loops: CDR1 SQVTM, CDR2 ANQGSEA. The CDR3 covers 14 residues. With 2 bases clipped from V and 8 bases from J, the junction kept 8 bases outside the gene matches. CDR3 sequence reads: CSVETGTGVWGYTF. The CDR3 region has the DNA TGCAGCGTTGAAACCGGGACAGGGGTTTGGGGCTACACCTTC.

For the CDR3, the DNA is TGTGCCAGCTCACCACGACAGGGGGAAGATACGCAGTATTTT. Its translation: CASSPRQGEDTQYF. This rearrangement joins TRBV18 to TRBJ2-3; the match to TRBD1 covers 9 bases. The CDR3 runs to 14 residues. V lost 1 base and J lost 5; bases outside the gene matches: 1. Germline-derived CDR1 and CDR2 are KGHSH and LQKENI.